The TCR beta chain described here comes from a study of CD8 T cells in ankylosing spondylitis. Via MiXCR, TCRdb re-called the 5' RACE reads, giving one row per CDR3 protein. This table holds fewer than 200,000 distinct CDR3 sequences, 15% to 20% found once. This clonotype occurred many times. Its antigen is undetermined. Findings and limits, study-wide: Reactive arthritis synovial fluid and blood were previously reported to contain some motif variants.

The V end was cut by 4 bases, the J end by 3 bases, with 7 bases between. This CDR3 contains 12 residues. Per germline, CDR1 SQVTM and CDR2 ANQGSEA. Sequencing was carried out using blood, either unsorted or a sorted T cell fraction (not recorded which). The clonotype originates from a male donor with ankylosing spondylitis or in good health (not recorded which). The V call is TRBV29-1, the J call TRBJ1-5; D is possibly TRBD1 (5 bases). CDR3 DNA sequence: TGCAGCGTTGGGGACTACAATCAGCCCCAGCATTTT. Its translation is CSVGDYNQPQHF.